A single sample is the source of the 9 T cell receptor beta chains below, sequenced in a study of blood T cells in healthy people across ages. A J-beta primer mix and a sample-barcoded 5' primer were used in a second PCR of roughly 6 to 11 cycles. TCRdb fed the 5' RACE reads into MiXCR, producing one record per CDR3 protein. The profile shows about 1.8 million distinct CDR3 sequences, about 50% of them singletons. Sequencing was carried out using blood. These receptors were taken from a woman aged 40-49 years in good health.

The chain employs TRBV6-5 and TRBJ2-3, with 7 bases that match TRBD2. Germline V gene lookup returns CDR1 MNHEY and CDR2 SVGAGI. J gave up 1 base and V 3 bases, and 10 bases lay outside the gene matches. This CDR3 contains 17 residues. CDR3 loop: CASSYRRIAGGTDTQYF. The CDR3 DNA reads TGTGCCAGCAGTTATCGACGGATAGCGGGTGGCACAGATACGCAGTATTTT.

V usage is TRBV25-1 and J usage is TRBJ2-7; 7 bases are shared with TRBD2. This CDR3 region has 15 residues. V was pared by 7 bases and J by 2 bases, with 11 bases of the junction left unmatched. Germline loops: CDR1 MGHDK, CDR2 SYGVNS. The DNA for the CDR3 is TGTGCCAGCACCCCAGCGGGGACTATTCCCTACGAGCAGTACTTC. It translates to CASTPAGTIPYEQYF.

J is TRBJ2-1 and V is TRBV4-2, with 9 bases aligning to TRBD1. V was clipped by 0 bases and J by 5 bases; unmatched bases: 2. CDR1 and CDR2 from the germline V gene are LGHNA and YNFKEQ. CDR3 length: 15 amino acids. The CDR3 spells CASSQEGQGNNEQFF. The CDR3 DNA reads TGTGCCAGCAGCCAAGAGGGACAGGGAAACAATGAGCAGTTCTTC.

V and J are TRBV5-1 and TRBJ1-2; D not resolved. V lost 3 bases to trimming and J lost 4 bases, with 19 bases between them. This CDR3 contains 16 residues. The V gene's germline CDR1 is SGHRS and CDR2 YFSETQ. CDR3 nucleotide sequence: TGCGCCAGCAGCTCCGGATCCCCTGCGTTTACCTATGGCTACACCTTC. Translation gives CASSSGSPAFTYGYTF.

This chain links TRBV20-1 with TRBJ2-1; 7 bases fit TRBD1. Germline CDR1 reads DFQATT; CDR2 reads SNEGSKA (reference sequence). J gave up 5 bases and V 0 bases, and 7 bases lay outside the gene matches. The CDR3 is made up of 15 amino acids. The DNA of the CDR3 is TGCAGTGCTAGAGATCACAGGGGTCAAGACAATGAGCAGTTCTTC. Translating gives CSARDHRGQDNEQFF.

The J gene is TRBJ2-1, the V gene TRBV27; D possibly corresponds to TRBD1 (6 bases). V lost 7 bases and J lost 4, with 20 bases in between. CDR1 is MNHEY and CDR2 is SMNVEV in the germline V gene (reference sequence). The CDR3 runs 16 residues. CDR3 region: CASTPWTVSSYNEQFF. For the CDR3, the DNA is TGTGCCAGCACTCCCTGGACAGTCTCTTCGTACAATGAGCAGTTCTTC.

This chain joins TRBV6-6 and TRBJ1-1; 7 nucleotides align to TRBD1. CDR1 and CDR2 (germline): MNHNY, SVGAGI (reference sequence). There are 13 residues in the CDR3. V lost 6 bases to trimming and J lost 9 bases; unmatched junction nucleotides: 10. This chain's CDR3 is CASSTTDRAQAFF. The CDR3 coding sequence is TGTGCCAGCAGCACTACTGACAGGGCACAAGCTTTCTTT.

Notes on this clonotype: A junction end diverges from the germline sequence, so it may reflect a read error. The V call is TRBV4-1, the J call TRBJ1-5; D remains unclear. CDR1 and CDR2 (germline): MGHRA, YSYEKL. The CDR3 totals 15 residues. DNA for the CDR3: TGCGCCAGTAGCCAAGGGCAGCTCCACGATCAGCCCCAGCATTTT. Translation gives CASSQGQLHDQPQHF.

The chain carries TRBV20-1 and TRBJ1-2; D is unresolved. The germline V and J ends were trimmed by 6 bases and 5 bases, with 19 bases remaining between them. From germline, CDR1 is DFQATT and CDR2 SNEGSKA (reference sequence). This CDR3 is built from 14 residues. This CDR3 reads CSAITESLGYGYTF. CDR3 coding DNA: TGCAGTGCCATTACCGAGAGCTTGGGGTATGGCTACACCTTC.